This note documents a single TCR beta chain sequence. This clone turned up a few times. Its target antigen remains unknown. Qualities for individual bases were not recorded, and no much larger clone is one base off. The entire amount of isolated RNA was reverse transcribed using the High Capacity cDNA Reverse Transcription Kit, so the sequenced TCRB transcripts were expressed ones. Naive, central memory and regulatory T cell samples underwent deep immunoSEQ sequencing, averaging about 3.3 million total reads per sample. Sorted cells were lysed in RLT buffer, and RNA was extracted using DNase-treated RNeasy Micro or Mini kits according to cell number. Each cell subset was processed separately to prevent cross-contamination, with patient and healthy donor samples processed together. Using the immunoSEQ multiplex PCR, TCRB sequences were amplified from cDNA into 87-bp fragments spanning the CDR3 region. Sequencing of the amplicons was done on the Illumina HiSeq platform. On the study's bioinformatics: PCR bias was corrected computationally using synthetic template baselines, and reads within Hamming distance 2 were collapsed, with unmergeable singletons discarded. Reads were aligned against IMGT to assign V, D and J genes, CDR3 length and insertions or deletions at six rearrangement sites. Within each subset, clonotype counts were normalized to the number of sorted cells before true diversity and Gini coefficients were calculated with the tcR R package. Repertoire sharing was quantified using the overlap coefficient calculated on TCRB nucleotide sequences. Out-of-frame TCRB sequences from naive cells were analyzed as a proxy for the pre-selection repertoire. The source is immuneACCESS, and TCRdb retained only in-frame sequences with V and J called. Part of the clones is not carried over; for the studies checked, unresolved V genes explain less than half of this, and the remainder is unexplained. For V, J and clone size, that table is used; D and trimming come from the DNA. This sample is represented by nearly 250,000 clones; roughly an eighth of them were singletons. The ten largest clones represent about 0.027% of the sample.

Each donor gave one peripheral blood draw, averaging approximately 120 mL, which was collected into heparinised tubes. Naive, central memory, regulatory and stem cell-like memory CD4+ T cells were sorted on a BD FACSAria II using a panel including CD45RO, CCR7, CD25, CD127, CD95 and CD27. All sorted populations exceeded 98% purity. PBMCs were separated immediately by Lymphoprep density gradient centrifugation and were stained directly, without being cultured. So that batch effects would be minimized, each experiment stained and sorted samples in pairs, pairing one healthy donor with one patient. The data were obtained in a study of beta chain features in type 1 diabetes (dated by TCRdb to 2016 to 2019). For the study in its entirety: Patients and healthy donors did not differ in mean age, gender distribution, total cell number or subset yield. Whereas all 30 or so donors provided naive and central memory subsets, regulatory and stem cell-like memory subsets were isolated from just 8 patients and about 8 healthy donors. A total of 107,917,701 sorted cells were examined across all samples, and a strong correlation was observed between cell number per subset and RNA yield. The study compared TCRB repertoires of sorted circulating CD4+ T cell subsets between recently diagnosed type 1 diabetes patients and matched healthy donors. Overall study results and their limits: At VDJ recombination sites, patients with type 1 diabetes made fewer insertions and deleted more nucleotides, a pattern implying thymic rearrangement abnormalities. Sequencing cDNA rather than genomic DNA could over-represent highly expressing activated cells, although activation and CD3 levels did not differ between groups. Shorter templates might have been favored by PCR, but patient and control samples were amplified and corrected together, so both groups would have been affected equally by any skew. HLA sub-analyses involved small numbers of individuals, so any influence of HLA type on TCRB rearrangement remained unresolved. Naive, central memory and regulatory TCRB repertoires appeared to be more alike among patients than among healthy donors. Type 1 diabetes patients showed a moderate but significant shortening of TCRB CDR3 length in all four CD4+ subsets.

CDR1 and CDR2 (SGDLS, YYNGEE) derive from the germline V gene. V and J lose 0 bases and 8 bases, and a span of 11 bases separates them. The CDR3 goes from the cysteine to the phenylalanine over 13 residues. Just the 39-base CDR3 DNA is kept, in frame starting at base 1. Sample: naive CD4+ T cells from blood. The cell subset or site label of this sample denotes: true naive CD4+ T cells. This TCR came from a woman in her forties in good health. The sequence joins TRBV9 to TRBJ1-1; the D gene cannot be named for sure. In nucleotides, the sequence is TGTGCCAGCAGCGTAGACGGTTCCAGGGAAGCTTTCTTT. The resulting protein is CASSVDGSREAFF.